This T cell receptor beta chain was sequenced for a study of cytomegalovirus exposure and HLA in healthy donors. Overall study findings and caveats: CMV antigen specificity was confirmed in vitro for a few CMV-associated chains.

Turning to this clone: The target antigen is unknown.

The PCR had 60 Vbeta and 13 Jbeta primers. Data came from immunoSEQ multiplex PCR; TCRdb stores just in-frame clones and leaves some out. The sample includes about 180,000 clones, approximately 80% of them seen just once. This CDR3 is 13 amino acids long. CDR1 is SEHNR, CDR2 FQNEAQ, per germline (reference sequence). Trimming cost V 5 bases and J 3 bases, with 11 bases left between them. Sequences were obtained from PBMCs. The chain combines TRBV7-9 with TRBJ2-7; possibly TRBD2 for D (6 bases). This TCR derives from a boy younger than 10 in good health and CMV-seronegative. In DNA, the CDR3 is TGTGCCAGCAGCAAGGGACTCCTCTACGAGCAGTACTTC. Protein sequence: CASSKGLLYEQYF.